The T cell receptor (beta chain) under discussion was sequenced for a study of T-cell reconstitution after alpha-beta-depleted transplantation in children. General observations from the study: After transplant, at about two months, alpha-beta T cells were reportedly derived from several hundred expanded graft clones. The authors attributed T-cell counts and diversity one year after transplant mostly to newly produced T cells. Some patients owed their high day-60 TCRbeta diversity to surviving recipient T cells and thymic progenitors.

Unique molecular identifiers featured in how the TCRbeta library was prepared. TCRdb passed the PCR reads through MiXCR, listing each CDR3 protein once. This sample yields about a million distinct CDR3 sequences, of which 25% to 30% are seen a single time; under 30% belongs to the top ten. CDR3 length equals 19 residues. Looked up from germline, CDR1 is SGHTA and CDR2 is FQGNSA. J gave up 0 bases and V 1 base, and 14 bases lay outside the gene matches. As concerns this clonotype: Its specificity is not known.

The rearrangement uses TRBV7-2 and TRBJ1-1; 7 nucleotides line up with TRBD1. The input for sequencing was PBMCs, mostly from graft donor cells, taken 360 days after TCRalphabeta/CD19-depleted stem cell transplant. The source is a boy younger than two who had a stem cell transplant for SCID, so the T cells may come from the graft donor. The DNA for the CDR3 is TGTGCCAGCAGCTTAGGCTTGGTGGGACAGCTCCTCATGAACACTGAAGCTTTCTTT. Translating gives CASSLGLVGQLLMNTEAFF.